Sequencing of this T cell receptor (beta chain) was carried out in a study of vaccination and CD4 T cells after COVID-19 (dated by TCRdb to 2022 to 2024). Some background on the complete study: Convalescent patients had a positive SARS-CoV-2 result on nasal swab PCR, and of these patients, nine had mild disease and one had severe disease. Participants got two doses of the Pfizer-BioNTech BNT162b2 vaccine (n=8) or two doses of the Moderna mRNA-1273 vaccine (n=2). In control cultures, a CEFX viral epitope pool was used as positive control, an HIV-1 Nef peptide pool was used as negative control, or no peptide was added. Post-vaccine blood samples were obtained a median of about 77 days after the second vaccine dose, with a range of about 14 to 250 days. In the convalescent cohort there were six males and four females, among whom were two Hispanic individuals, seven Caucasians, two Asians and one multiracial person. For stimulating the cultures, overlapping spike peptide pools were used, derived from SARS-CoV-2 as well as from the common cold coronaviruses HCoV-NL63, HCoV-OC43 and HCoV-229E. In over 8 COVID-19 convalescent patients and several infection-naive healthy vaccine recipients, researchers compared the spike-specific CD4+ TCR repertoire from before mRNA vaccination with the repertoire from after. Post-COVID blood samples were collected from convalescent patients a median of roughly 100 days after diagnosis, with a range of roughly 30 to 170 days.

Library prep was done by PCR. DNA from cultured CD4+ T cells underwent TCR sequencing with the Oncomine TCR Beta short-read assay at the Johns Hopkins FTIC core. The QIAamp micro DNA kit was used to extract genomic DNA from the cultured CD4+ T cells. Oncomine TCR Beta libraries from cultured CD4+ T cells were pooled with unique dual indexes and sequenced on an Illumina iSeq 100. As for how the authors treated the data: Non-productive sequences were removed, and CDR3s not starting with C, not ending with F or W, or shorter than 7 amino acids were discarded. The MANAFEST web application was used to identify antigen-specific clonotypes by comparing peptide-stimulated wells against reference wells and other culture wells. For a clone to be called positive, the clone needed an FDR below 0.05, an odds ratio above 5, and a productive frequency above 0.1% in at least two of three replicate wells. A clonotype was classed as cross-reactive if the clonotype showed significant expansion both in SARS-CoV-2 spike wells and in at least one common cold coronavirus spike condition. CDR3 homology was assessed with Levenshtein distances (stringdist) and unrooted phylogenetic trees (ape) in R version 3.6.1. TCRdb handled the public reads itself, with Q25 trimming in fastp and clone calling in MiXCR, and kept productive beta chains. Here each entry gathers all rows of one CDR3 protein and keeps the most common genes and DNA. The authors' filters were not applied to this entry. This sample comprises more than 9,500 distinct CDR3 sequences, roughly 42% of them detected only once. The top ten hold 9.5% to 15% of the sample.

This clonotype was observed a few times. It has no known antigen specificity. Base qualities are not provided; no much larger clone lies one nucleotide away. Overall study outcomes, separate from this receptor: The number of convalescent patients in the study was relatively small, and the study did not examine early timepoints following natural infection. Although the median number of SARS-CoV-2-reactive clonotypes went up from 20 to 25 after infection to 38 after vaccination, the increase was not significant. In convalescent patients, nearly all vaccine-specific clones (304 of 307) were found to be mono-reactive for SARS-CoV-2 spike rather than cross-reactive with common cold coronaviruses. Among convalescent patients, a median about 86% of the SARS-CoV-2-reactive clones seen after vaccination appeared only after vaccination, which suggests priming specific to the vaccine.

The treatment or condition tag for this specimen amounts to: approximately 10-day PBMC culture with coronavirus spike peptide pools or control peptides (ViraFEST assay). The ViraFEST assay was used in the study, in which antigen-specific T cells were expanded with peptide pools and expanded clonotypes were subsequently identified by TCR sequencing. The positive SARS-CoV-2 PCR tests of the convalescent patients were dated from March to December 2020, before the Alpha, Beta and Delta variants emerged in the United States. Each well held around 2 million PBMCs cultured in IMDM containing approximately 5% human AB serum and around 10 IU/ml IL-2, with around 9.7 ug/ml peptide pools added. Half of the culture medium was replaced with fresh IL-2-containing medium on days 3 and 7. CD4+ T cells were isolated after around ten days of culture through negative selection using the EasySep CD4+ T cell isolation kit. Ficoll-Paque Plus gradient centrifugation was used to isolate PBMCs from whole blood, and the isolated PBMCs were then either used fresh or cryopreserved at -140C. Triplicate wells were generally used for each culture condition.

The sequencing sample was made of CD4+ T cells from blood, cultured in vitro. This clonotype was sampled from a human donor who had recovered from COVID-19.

At the DNA level, the sequence is TGCAGTGCTAGCAGGGGTACCGGGGAGCTGTTTTTT. The encoded protein is CSASRGTGELFF. The V and J genes are TRBV20-1 and TRBJ2-2, and the D gene may be TRBD1, 6 bases matching. V was cut back by 3 bases and J by 5 bases, leaving a gap of 7 bases between them. The CDR3 starts with the cysteine, ends with the phenylalanine, and has 12 residues. Only the CDR3 part of the read is kept: 36 bases, read in frame from the first base. The germline V gene encodes CDR1 DFQATT and CDR2 SNEGSKA (reference sequence).